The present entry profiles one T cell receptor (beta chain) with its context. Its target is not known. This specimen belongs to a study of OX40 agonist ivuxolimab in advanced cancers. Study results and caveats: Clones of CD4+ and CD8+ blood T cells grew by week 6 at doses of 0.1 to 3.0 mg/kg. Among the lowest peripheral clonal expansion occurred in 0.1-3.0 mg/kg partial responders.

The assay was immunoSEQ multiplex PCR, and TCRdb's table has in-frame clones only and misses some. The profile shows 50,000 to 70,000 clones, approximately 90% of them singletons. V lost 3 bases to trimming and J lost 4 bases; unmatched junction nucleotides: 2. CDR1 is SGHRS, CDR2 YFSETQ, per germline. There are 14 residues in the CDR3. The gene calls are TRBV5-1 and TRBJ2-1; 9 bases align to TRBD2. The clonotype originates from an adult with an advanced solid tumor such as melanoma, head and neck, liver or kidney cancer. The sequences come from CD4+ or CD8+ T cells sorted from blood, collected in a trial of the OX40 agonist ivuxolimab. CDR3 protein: CASSSSGEYNEQFF. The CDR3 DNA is TGCGCCAGCAGCTCTAGCGGGGAATACAATGAGCAGTTCTTC.